What follows are 16 T cell receptor beta chains derived from one specimen sequenced in a study of CD8+ T cells in alopecia areata. Extracted RNA was reverse transcribed into cDNA, the sequencing template. Sequenced by immunoSEQ multiplex PCR; TCRdb stores in-frame clones only, minus some. The table has 110,000 to 150,000 clones, about 60% seen once. This material consisted of CD4+ T cells sorted from blood, taken at week 0. The receptor set was obtained from a human donor with alopecia areata.

This chain connects TRBV7-2 to TRBJ2-5; the D gene could be TRBD1 or TRBD2 (5 bases each). Trimming removed 6 bases from V and 4 bases from J, with 18 bases in between. CDR1 SGHTA and CDR2 FQGNSA come from the germline V gene. The CDR3 sequence is 15 residues long. For the CDR3, the DNA is TGTGCCAGCAGTTGGGGACCTCAAAGGTCAGAGACCCAGTACTTC. The encoded protein is CASSWGPQRSETQYF.

The J gene is TRBJ1-4, the V gene TRBV30; D not resolved. Looked up from germline, CDR1 is GTSNPN and CDR2 is SVGIG (reference sequence). The V end lost 5 bases, the J end lost 0 bases, and 4 bases lay between the germline ends. This CDR3 is 12 amino acids long. This chain's CDR3 is CAWEATNEKLFF. Written as DNA, the CDR3 is TGTGCCTGGGAGGCAACTAATGAAAAACTGTTTTTT.

The chain combines TRBV4-2 with TRBJ2-3; the D is unclear. Trimming took off 6 bases at V and 6 bases at J, with 7 bases between the two ends. The germline gives CDR1 LGHNA, CDR2 YNFKEQ. There are 11 residues in the CDR3. DNA for the CDR3: TGTGCCAGCAGTTACGCTGATACGCAGTATTTT. It encodes CASSYADTQYF.

A word on this clone: Germline is not matched at one junction end, which may reflect a read error. V and J are TRBV30 and TRBJ2-5; D remains unclear. This CDR3 contains 11 residues. Germline V gene data show CDR1 as GTSNPN and CDR2 as SVGIG (reference sequence). The CDR3 region has the DNA TGTGCCTGGAGTGTAGGCGGCCCGCAGGACTTC. Protein: CAWSVGGPQDF. Filled out from reference TRBV30 and TRBJ2-5, the complete variable domain reads SQTIHQWPATLVQPVGSPLSLECTVEGTSNPNLYWYRQAAGRGLQLLFYSVGIGQISSEVPQNLSASRPQDRQFILSSKKLLLSDSGFYLCAWSVGGPQDFGPGTRLLVL.

The chain carries TRBV19 and TRBJ1-5, with D possibly being TRBD1 (6 bases). V was clipped by 9 bases and J by 2 bases, with 23 bases between them. CDR1 LNHDA and CDR2 SQIVND come from the germline V gene (reference sequence). This CDR3 has 17 residues. The CDR3 here is CASESLQGLRGNQPQHF. CDR3 bases: TGTGCCAGCGAGAGTCTACAGGGACTGCGTGGCAATCAGCCCCAGCATTTT.

This chain uses TRBV7-9 with TRBJ1-1; D possibly corresponds to TRBD1 (6 bases). Per germline, CDR1 SEHNR and CDR2 FQNEAQ (reference sequence). The CDR3 is 14 amino acids. Trimming left V 1 base short and J 4 bases short, with 10 bases between. CDR3 sequence reads: CASSLGRGGTEAFF. The DNA of the CDR3 is TGTGCCAGCAGCTTAGGTCGAGGGGGCACTGAAGCTTTCTTT. Based on the CDR3 plus reference TRBV7-9 and TRBJ1-1, the full variable domain is DTGVSQNPRHKITKRGQNVTFRCDPISEHNRLYWYRQTLGQGPEFLTYFQNEAQLEKSRLLSDRFSAERPKGSFSTLEIQRTEQGDSAMYLCASSLGRGGTEAFFGQGTRLTVV.

This clone was seen more than once but under ten times. The chain employs TRBV4-1 and TRBJ2-3; D possibly corresponds to TRBD2 (6 bases). CDR3 length: 13 residues. V gave up 9 bases and J gave up 5 bases, with 15 bases separating them. Germline CDR1 reads MGHRA; CDR2 reads YSYEKL. The CDR3: CASRSLGGDTQYF. The DNA of the CDR3 is TGCGCCAGTAGGTCGTTGGGGGGAGATACGCAGTATTTT.

To note about this clone: Other DNA sequences within the sample encode an identical CDR3. The chain is built from TRBV30 and TRBJ1-2; D remains unclear. Germline V gives CDR1 GTSNPN, CDR2 SVGIG (reference sequence). Trimming removed 2 bases at V and 4 bases at J, with 11 bases between. This CDR3 spans 13 amino acids. The CDR3: CAWSPDRAYGYTF. CDR3 coding DNA: TGTGCCTGGAGTCCGGATAGAGCCTATGGCTACACCTTC.

The CDR3 DNA reads as TGCGCCAGCAGCCAAGAGGCACTAGCGGGAATCTACAATGAGCAGTTCTTC. Protein product: CASSQEALAGIYNEQFF. This chain links TRBV4-3 with TRBJ2-1; 10 bases fit TRBD2. CDR1 is LGHNA, CDR2 YSLEER, per germline. The J segment lost 3 bases and the V segment lost 0 bases, leaving 5 bases of the junction unmatched. This CDR3 comprises 17 residues.

The chain uses TRBV2 and TRBJ2-1, with 12 bases fitting TRBD2. Unmatched junction bases numbered 4, after V lost 6 bases and J lost 4 bases. Looked up from germline, CDR1 is SNHLY and CDR2 is FYNNEI. The CDR3 totals 15 residues. Here the CDR3 reads CASRTSGGPYNEQFF. The CDR3 region has the DNA TGTGCCAGCAGGACTAGCGGGGGACCTTACAATGAGCAGTTCTTC.

J is TRBJ1-2 and V is TRBV29-1, with TRBD1 matching over 8 bases. CDR1 is SQVTM and CDR2 is ANQGSEA in the germline V gene. The CDR3 length is 14 residues. J gave up 4 bases and V 5 bases, and 9 bases lay outside the gene matches. The CDR3 sequence: CSVFLDRVGYGYTF. In DNA form, the CDR3 reads TGCAGCGTTTTCTTGGACAGGGTCGGCTATGGCTACACCTTC.

The chain couples TRBV30 to TRBJ1-5, with D hard to call. The CDR3 is 14 amino acids. Germline CDR1 GTSNPN, CDR2 SVGIG (reference sequence). Trimming cost V 8 bases and J 1 base, with 15 bases left between them. The DNA for the CDR3 is TGTGCCAGCGGACCTGGGCCCAGCAATCAGCCCCAGCATTTT. Translated: CASGPGPSNQPQHF.

With regard to this clone: A read error may produce the germline difference seen at one junction end. Other DNA sequences in the same sample also yield this CDR3. The chain couples TRBV30 to TRBJ2-7, with TRBD2 as a possible D gene (5 bases). Germline V CDR1 and CDR2: GTSNPN, SVGIG (reference sequence). The CDR3 covers 13 residues. The CDR3 DNA is TGCGCCTGGAGTGGAGGAGGCCCCTCCGAGCAGTACTTC. It codes for CAWSGGGPSEQYF.

The chain combines TRBV5-6 with TRBJ1-6, with 8 bases aligning to TRBD1. Trimming cost V 4 bases and J 9 bases; bases outside gene matches: 6. The CDR3 totals 14 residues. CDR1 is SGHDT and CDR2 is YYEEEE in the germline V gene. The DNA of the CDR3 is TGTGCCAGCAGCCAACCGGACAGGGCTTCACCCCTCCACTTT. Translation: CASSQPDRASPLHF. The variable domain in full, with the rest retrieved from reference TRBV5-6 and TRBJ1-6, is DAGVTQSPTHLIKTRGQQVTLRCSPKSGHDTVSWYQQALGQGPQFIFQYYEEEERQRGNFPDRFSGHQFPNYSSELNVNALLLGDSALYLCASSQPDRASPLHFGNGTRLTVT.

The chain has TRBV19 and TRBJ1-1, with D hard to call. V was cut by 4 bases and J by 4 bases, with 10 bases left in between. The CDR3 covers 13 residues. Germline assignment: CDR1 LNHDA and CDR2 SQIVND (reference sequence). In nucleotides, the CDR3 is TGTGCCAGTAGTACCCCGAGGGTCACTGAAGCTTTCTTT. The encoded protein is CASSTPRVTEAFF.

This clone has a handful of counts. The chain employs TRBV19 and TRBJ1-5, with 7 bases lining up with TRBD1. V dropped 4 bases and J dropped 4; count of bases not matched to a gene: 4. Germline V lookup: CDR1 LNHDA, CDR2 SQIVND (reference sequence). This CDR3 is 14 amino acids long. The CDR3 DNA sequence: TGTGCCAGTAGTAGGACAGGCGAGAATCAGCCCCAGCATTTT. Residues: CASSRTGENQPQHF.